A single sample gave rise to the 4 T cell receptor beta chains below, sequenced in a study of blood T cell repertoires in COVID-19. TCRdb keeps only in-frame clones here, not all; method: immunoSEQ multiplex PCR. The table records just over 300,000 clones, 89% of them present only once. Sequencing input: PBMCs or T cells enriched from blood (not recorded which). The receptors derive from a woman in her 40s who had recovered from COVID-19.

The rearrangement links TRBV9 to TRBJ2-7; D remains unclear. Germline loops: CDR1 SGDLS, CDR2 YYNGEE. CDR3 size: 15 residues. Trimming took 6 bases from V and 4 from J, leaving 20 bases between them. The CDR3, as DNA: TGTGCCAGCACCCGTAGTTGGAGCCCACCTTACGAGCAGTACTTC. Translation gives CASTRSWSPPYEQYF.

The rearrangement links TRBV3-1 (or the pseudogene TRBV3-2) to TRBJ2-7; the match to TRBD1 covers 8 bases. Per germline, CDR1 LGHDT and CDR2 YNNKEL (reference sequence). The CDR3 contains 15 residues. The V gene end was trimmed by 0 bases and the J gene end by 7 bases; junction bases not matched to a gene: 8. CDR3 amino acids: CASSQDLVRGQEQYF. In DNA form, the CDR3 reads TGTGCCAGCAGCCAAGATCTTGTCAGGGGGCAAGAGCAGTACTTC.

The chain couples TRBV7-9 to TRBJ1-4; possibly TRBD1 for D (6 bases). The germline V gene has CDR1 SEHNR and CDR2 FQNEAQ (reference sequence). This CDR3 spans 15 amino acids. Between the trimmed V and J ends, which lost 5 bases and 8 bases, there was a span of 18 bases. For the CDR3, the DNA is TGTGCCAGCAGCCACCTAGCCCAGGGGTGGGAAAAACTGTTTTTT. It encodes CASSHLAQGWEKLFF.

The genes are TRBV29-1 and TRBJ1-2; unclear D gene. CDR3 length: 11 residues. Looked up from germline, CDR1 is SQVTM and CDR2 is ANQGSEA. The CDR3 is CTHGEDYGYTF. CDR3 in DNA: TGCACCCACGGGGAAGACTATGGCTACACCTTC.